A single sample is the source of the 9 T cell receptor beta chains below, sequenced in a study of beta chain features in type 1 diabetes. Their target antigens are unknown. Whole-study results and caveats: Shorter TCRB CDR3s, moderately but significantly so, were found in Type 1 diabetes patients in all four CD4+ subsets.

Every bit of the isolated RNA underwent reverse transcription, so sequencing read expressed TCRB transcripts. Produced via immunoSEQ multiplex PCR; TCRdb's table is partial and in-frame only. The sample has about 240,000 clones, 14% seen once. The material sequenced was naive CD4+ T cells from blood. The receptors come from a young man with type 1 diabetes.

This clone was detected only a few times. V and J are TRBV5-1 and TRBJ1-2; 8 bases align to TRBD1. The ends lost 0 bases at V and 4 bases at J; junction bases unmatched: 5. The CDR3 has 15 residues. Per germline, CDR1 SGHRS and CDR2 YFSETQ. This chain's CDR3 is CASSLAGGQGYGYTF. CDR3 DNA sequence: TGCGCCAGCAGCTTGGCCGGAGGACAGGGCTATGGCTACACCTTC.

With respect to this clone: The sample contains more than one DNA sequence encoding this CDR3. This chain joins TRBV7-2 and TRBJ2-3; 7 bases fit TRBD1. The V gene end was trimmed by 1 base and the J gene end by 3 bases; junction bases not matched to a gene: 4. Germline-derived CDR1 and CDR2 are SGHTA and FQGNSA. The CDR3 is 15 amino acids. The CDR3 protein is CASSLVGRGTDTQYF. The CDR3 DNA sequence: TGTGCCAGCAGCTTAGTGGGCAGGGGGACAGATACGCAGTATTTT.

The chain uses TRBV20-1 and TRBJ2-5, with D unresolved. In germline, CDR1 is DFQATT, CDR2 SNEGSKA (reference sequence). V dropped 7 bases and J dropped 5 bases, with 8 bases sitting between them. This CDR3 spans 10 amino acids. CDR3 nucleotide sequence: TGCAGTGTTTCCAGGGAGACCCAGTACTTC. This codes for CSVSRETQYF.

The chain joins TRBV5-1 to TRBJ2-7, with 9 positions matching TRBD2. V lost 4 bases and J lost 2; bases outside the gene matches: 7. The CDR3 runs 15 residues. Germline lookup yields CDR1 SGHRS and CDR2 YFSETQ. This CDR3 reads CASSPSGGSPYEQYF. As DNA, the CDR3 is TGCGCCAGCAGCCCCAGCGGGGGGTCCCCCTACGAGCAGTACTTC.

The chain employs TRBV29-1 and TRBJ2-1, with 9 bases that match TRBD2. J lost 8 bases, V lost 6 bases, and 5 bases had no gene match. The length of the CDR3 is 12 residues. The germline V gene has CDR1 SQVTM and CDR2 ANQGSEA. The CDR3 DNA reads TGCAGCGTGCGGGGGGGGCCGGATGAGCAGTTCTTC. Encoded protein: CSVRGGPDEQFF.

J is TRBJ2-3 and V is TRBV10-1, with D possibly being TRBD1 (5 bases). Germline V gives CDR1 WNHNN, CDR2 SYGVQD (reference sequence). Trimming stripped 5 bases from V and 3 bases from J, with 12 bases between. The CDR3 extends over 14 amino acids. In DNA form, the CDR3 reads TGCGCCAGCAGTCTAGGATCAGGGACAGATACGCAGTATTTT. Amino acids: CASSLGSGTDTQYF.

For the CDR3, the DNA is TGTGCCAGTAGTATGGGGGCCCGGCCCCAGCATTTT. It encodes CASSMGARPQHF. The chain links TRBV19 to TRBJ1-5; D may be TRBD1 (6 bases). Trimming shortened V by 3 bases and J by 9 bases, and 9 bases separated the two germline ends. Germline loops: CDR1 LNHDA, CDR2 SQIVND (reference sequence). This CDR3 is 12 amino acids long.

This clone was counted a few times. The chain recombines TRBV7-2 with TRBJ2-3; TRBD2 matches at 8 bases. Germline trimming cut 5 bases from V and 6 bases from J; bases unmatched to any gene: 4. CDR1 is SGHTA, CDR2 FQGNSA, per germline. The CDR3 spans 13 residues. This chain's CDR3 is CASSSGGGDTQYF. The CDR3 coding sequence is TGTGCCAGCAGCAGCGGGGGCGGCGATACGCAGTATTTT.

This clone was seen more than once but under ten times. The genes are TRBV2 and TRBJ2-7, with 8 bases lining up with TRBD2. Trimming took 5 bases from V and 6 from J; bases not matched to a gene: 9. Germline V lookup: CDR1 SNHLY, CDR2 FYNNEI. This CDR3 is 14 amino acids long. The CDR3 loop reads CASSPLAGTGEQYF. CDR3 DNA: TGTGCCAGCAGTCCCTTAGCGGGAACGGGCGAGCAGTACTTC. Supplemented by reference TRBV2 and TRBJ2-7, the full variable domain reads EPEVTQTPSHQVTQMGQEVILRCVPISNHLYFYWYRQILGQKVEFLVSFYNNEISEKSEIFDDQFSVERPDGSNFTLKIRSTKLEDSAMYFCASSPLAGTGEQYFGPGTRLTVT.